This T cell receptor beta chain was sequenced in a study of shared clonotypes between healthy human individuals. Study-level points and caveats: Sharing across four donors was highest in naive CD4 (roughly 5%) and lowest in memory CD8 (approximately 0.4%). The four-donor shared clonotypes exceeded non-shared clonotypes in generation probability, with non-shared ones scoring lower. Sequencing depth was expected to influence donor clonotype sharing.

This clone was observed once. Antigen: not known. Original handling: With immunoSEQ giving junction-only sequences and no quality scores, filtering differed. Only in-frame clones appear in the TCRdb table, and some are missing; sequencing was by immunoSEQ multiplex PCR. V and J calls and clone size follow that table, whereas D and trimming were derived from the DNA. Of millions of clones listed, 90% to 95% are singletons. The sequence came from a man aged 18 to 35 in good health. The sequencing sample was made of naive CD4+ T cells sorted from blood. The subset: CD45RA+ positively selected.

This chain's CDR3 is CASSLGLAGGRYEQFF. CDR3 nucleotides: TGCGCCAGCAGCTTGGGGCTAGCGGGAGGTCGTTATGAGCAGTTCTTC. The chain is built from TRBV5-1 and TRBJ2-1; 11 positions agree with TRBD2. V shed 0 bases, J shed 8 bases, and the junction held 7 bases outside the gene matches. Germline values: CDR1 SGHRS, CDR2 YFSETQ. The CDR3 contains 16 residues.